Each of the 11 T cell receptor beta chains below was sequenced from the same sample in a study of cytomegalovirus exposure and HLA in healthy donors. 13 Jbeta primers and 60 Vbeta primers were used for the PCR. Sequencing was performed with immunoSEQ multiplex PCR; in TCRdb, only in-frame clones are kept and a portion is missing. The sample has about 60,000 clones, around 80% seen once. The material sequenced was PBMCs. The origin of the receptors is a young woman in good health and CMV-seronegative.

This chain links TRBV4-1 with TRBJ1-2, with D possibly matching TRBD1 (6 bases). V was cut by 2 bases and J by 3 bases, with 13 bases left in between. Looked up from germline, CDR1 is MGHRA and CDR2 is YSYEKL. The CDR3 covers 15 residues. CDR3 nucleotides: TGCGCCAGCAGCCAAATGGGGGGGGGCGACTATGGCTACACCTTC. Amino acids: CASSQMGGGDYGYTF.

V gene TRBV2 combines with J gene TRBJ1-1, with D perhaps TRBD1 (6 bases). The germline V gene has CDR1 SNHLY and CDR2 FYNNEI. V was cut by 4 bases and J by 6 bases, with 18 bases left in between. This CDR3 region has 15 residues. CDR3 bases: TGTGCCAGCAGTGCCCGACAGGCCGACCTAGCTGAAGCTTTCTTT. It codes for CASSARQADLAEAFF.

The CDR3 DNA is TGTGCCAGCAGCCAACTCGGGGAAAAACTGTTTTTT. This sequence encodes CASSQLGEKLFF. The rearrangement joins TRBV4-2 to TRBJ1-4; unclear D gene. With 2 bases removed from V and 8 bases from J, the gap between germline ends came to 6 bases. This CDR3 is 12 amino acids long. Per germline, CDR1 LGHNA and CDR2 YNFKEQ.

V and J are TRBV5-8 and TRBJ1-6, with D perhaps TRBD1 (5 bases). V lost 0 bases, J lost 0 bases, and 10 bases lay in between. The CDR3 loop spans 17 amino acids. Germline V gene lookup returns CDR1 SGHTS and CDR2 YDEGEE. CDR3 sequence reads: CASSLGGGTSYNSPLHF. CDR3 bases: TGTGCCAGCAGCTTGGGAGGAGGGACCTCCTATAATTCACCCCTCCACTTT.

The gene calls are TRBV10-2 and TRBJ1-1, with 12 nucleotides matching TRBD1. Per germline, CDR1 WSHSY and CDR2 SAAADI. This CDR3 comprises 17 residues. Trimming removed 2 bases from V and 6 bases from J; junction bases left unmatched: 10. Written as DNA, the CDR3 is TGCGCCAGCAGTGAGGCGTATCCGGGACAGGGGGCTCCTGAAGCTTTCTTT. This translates into CASSEAYPGQGAPEAFF.

This CDR3 is CASSLGMGLTTGDTQYF. DNA for the CDR3: TGTGCCAGCAGCTTAGGGATGGGACTCACGACGGGGGATACGCAGTATTTT. The chain couples TRBV11-2 to TRBJ2-3; maybe TRBD2 (6 bases). CDR1 and CDR2 (germline): SGHAT, FQNNGV. Deletions cut 1 base from V and 6 bases from J, with 20 bases between. This CDR3 comprises 17 residues.

This sequence joins TRBV7-9 and TRBJ2-5; possibly TRBD1 for D (6 bases). Germline V gene lookup returns CDR1 SEHNR and CDR2 FQNEAQ (reference sequence). This CDR3 has 16 residues. Trimming cost V 6 bases and J 1 base, with 18 bases left between them. For the CDR3, the DNA is TGTGCCAGCAGGCCGGGACAACCGGACCCCCAAGAGACCCAGTACTTC. Protein sequence: CASRPGQPDPQETQYF.

This sequence joins TRBV28 and TRBJ2-7; 7 positions agree with TRBD1. Unmatched junction bases numbered 2, after V lost 5 bases and J lost 4 bases. Germline CDR1 reads MDHEN; CDR2 reads SYDVKM. This CDR3 is 12 amino acids long. This chain's CDR3 is CASSGTDYEQYF. The CDR3 nucleotides are TGTGCCAGCAGTGGGACAGATTACGAGCAGTACTTC.

This chain uses TRBV10-1 with TRBJ2-5; D perhaps matches TRBD1 (6 bases). This CDR3 region has 16 residues. Germline assignment: CDR1 WNHNN and CDR2 SYGVQD (reference sequence). The germline V and J ends were trimmed by 1 base and 2 bases, with 14 bases remaining between them. The CDR3 loop reads CASSEFEGGNQETQYF. Here the CDR3 DNA reads TGCGCCAGCAGTGAGTTTGAAGGGGGAAATCAAGAGACCCAGTACTTC.

This chain uses TRBV19 with TRBJ2-7; 8 bases line up with TRBD1. This CDR3 region has 14 residues. With 3 bases clipped from V and 2 bases from J, the junction kept 3 bases outside the gene matches. The germline gives CDR1 LNHDA, CDR2 SQIVND (reference sequence). CDR3 protein: CASSIRTGPYEQYF. The CDR3 DNA reads as TGTGCCAGTAGTATCAGGACAGGGCCCTACGAGCAGTACTTC.

The V call is TRBV30, the J call TRBJ2-2; no definite D call. Trimming took off 0 bases at V and 3 bases at J, with 5 bases between the two ends. The germline V gene encodes CDR1 GTSNPN and CDR2 SVGIG (reference sequence). This CDR3 is 13 amino acids long. The CDR3 DNA reads as TGTGCCTGGAGTGTGTCAGACACCGGGGAGCTGTTTTTT. As protein: CAWSVSDTGELFF.